This is a list of T cell receptor beta chains from one sample in a study of blood T cell repertoires in COVID-19. The repertoire was sequenced with immunoSEQ multiplex PCR; TCRdb's copy has only in-frame clones and lacks some. Among about 110,000 clones listed, roughly 79% were seen once. What was sequenced was peripheral blood. The receptors derive from a woman aged 65 to 85 with acute or convalescent COVID-19. Each CDR3 is given with its conserved first and last residue. D genes are given only for firm matches. Clone size is given for some rows only: seen once, a few or many times, or a class if the clone is expanded.

abundance,j_gene,d_gene,v_gene,CDR3nt,CDR3aa
-,TRBJ2-2,-,TRBV11-2,TGTGCCAGCAGCTCGGTACGGTCCACCGGGGAGCTGTTTTTT,CASSSVRSTGELFF
many,TRBJ1-5,TRBD1,TRBV2,TGTGCCAGCGGGGAGGGGACAGGGGGCCATCAGCCCCAGCATTTT,CASGEGTGGHQPQHF
few,TRBJ2-7,-,TRBV21-1,TGTGCCAGCAGCAATCTAGCGGTGGGACCTTACGAGCAGTACTTC,CASSNLAVGPYEQYF
-,TRBJ2-7,TRBD1,TRBV5-1,TGCGCCAGCAGCTTGGCAGGGGGCCCGTACGAGCAGTACTTC,CASSLAGGPYEQYF
-,TRBJ2-2,TRBD2,TRBV7-9,TGTGCCAGCACCCGGGGGGAGACCGGGGAGCTGTTTTTT,CASTRGETGELFF
-,TRBJ2-1,TRBD2,TRBV27,TGTGCCAGCACAAAACTAGCGGCCGGTAATAATGAGCAGTTCTTC,CASTKLAAGNNEQFF
-,TRBJ2-1,-,TRBV2,TGTGCCAGCAAGGCGGCGGGGATCGATGAGCAGTTCTTC,CASKAAGIDEQFF
-,TRBJ2-2,TRBD2,TRBV5-4,TGTGCCAGCAGCGGGGGGTTTGGTAGCGGGGTCAACACCGGGGAGCTGTTTTTT,CASSGGFGSGVNTGELFF
once,TRBJ1-2,TRBD1,TRBV15,TGTGCCACCAGCAGAGTGACAGGGGTCTATGGCTACACCTTC,CATSRVTGVYGYTF
-,TRBJ2-6,TRBD2,TRBV15,TGTGCCACCAGCAGAGATAGCGGGGGGCCTGGGGCCAACGTCCTGACTTTC,CATSRDSGGPGANVLTF
once,TRBJ1-6,-,TRBV10-3,TGTGCCATCAGCGGGACTGCTGATTCACCCCTCCACTTT,CAISGTADSPLHF
-,TRBJ2-1,TRBD2,TRBV6-2/TRBV6-3,TGTGCCAGCAGTTATGGAAGCGGGAGTTCGGGGTATGAGCAGTTCTTC,CASSYGSGSSGYEQFF
once,TRBJ1-2,-,TRBV4-3,TGCGCCAGCAGCCTGGCCACCCTTAACTATGGCTACACCTTC,CASSLATLNYGYTF
-,TRBJ1-5,TRBD1,TRBV3-1/TRBV3-2,TGTGCCAGCAGCCAAGCCCAGGGGGCAGGCCAGCCCCAGCATTTT,CASSQAQGAGQPQHF
-,TRBJ1-1,TRBD1,TRBV2,TGTGCCAGCAGTGGACAGGGGGCGCGGACTGAAGCTTTCTTT,CASSGQGARTEAFF
-,TRBJ1-5,TRBD1,TRBV30,TGTGCCTGGAGTGTTCCGACAGGGGGCAACAATCAGCCCCAGCATTTT,CAWSVPTGGNNQPQHF
-,TRBJ2-5,TRBD1,TRBV18,TGTGCCAGCCTCCGGGACAGGGGGGAGACCCAGTACTTC,CASLRDRGETQYF